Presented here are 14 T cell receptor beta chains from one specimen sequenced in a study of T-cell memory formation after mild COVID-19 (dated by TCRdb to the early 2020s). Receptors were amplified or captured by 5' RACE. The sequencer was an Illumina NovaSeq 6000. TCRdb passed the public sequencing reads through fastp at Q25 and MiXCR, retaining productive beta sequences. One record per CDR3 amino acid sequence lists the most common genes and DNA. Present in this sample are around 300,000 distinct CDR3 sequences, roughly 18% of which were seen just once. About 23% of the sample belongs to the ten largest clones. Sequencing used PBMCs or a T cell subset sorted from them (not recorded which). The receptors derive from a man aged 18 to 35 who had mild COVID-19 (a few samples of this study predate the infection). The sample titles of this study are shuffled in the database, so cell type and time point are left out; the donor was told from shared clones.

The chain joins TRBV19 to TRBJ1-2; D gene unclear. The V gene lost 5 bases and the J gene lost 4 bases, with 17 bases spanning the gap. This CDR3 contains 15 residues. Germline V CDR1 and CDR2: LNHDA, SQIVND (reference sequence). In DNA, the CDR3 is TGTGCCAGTAGTGTCCTTTTCAGCTCCGGCTATGGCTACACCTTC. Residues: CASSVLFSSGYGYTF.

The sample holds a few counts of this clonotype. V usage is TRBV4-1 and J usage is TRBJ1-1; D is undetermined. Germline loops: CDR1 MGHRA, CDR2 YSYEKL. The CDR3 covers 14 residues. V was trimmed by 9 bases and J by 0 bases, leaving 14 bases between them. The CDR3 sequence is CASRQRGMNTEAFF. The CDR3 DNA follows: TGCGCCAGTAGACAAAGAGGCATGAACACTGAAGCTTTCTTT.

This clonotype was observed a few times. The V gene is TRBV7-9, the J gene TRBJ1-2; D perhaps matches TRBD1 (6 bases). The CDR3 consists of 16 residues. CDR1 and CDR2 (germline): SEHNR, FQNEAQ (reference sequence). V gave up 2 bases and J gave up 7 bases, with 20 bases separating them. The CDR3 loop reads CASSLNGGRGAAGYTF. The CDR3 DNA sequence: TGTGCCAGCAGCTTAAACGGTGGCCGGGGGGCGGCTGGCTACACCTTC. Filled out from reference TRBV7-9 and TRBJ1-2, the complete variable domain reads DTGVSQNPRHKITKRGQNVTFRCDPISEHNRLYWYRQTLGQGPEFLTYFQNEAQLEKSRLLSDRFSAERPKGSFSTLEIQRTEQGDSAMYLCASSLNGGRGAAGYTFGSGTRLTVV.

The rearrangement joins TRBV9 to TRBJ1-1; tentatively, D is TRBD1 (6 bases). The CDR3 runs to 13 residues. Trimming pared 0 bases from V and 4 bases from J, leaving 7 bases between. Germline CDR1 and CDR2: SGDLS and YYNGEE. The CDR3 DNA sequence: TGTGCCAGCAGCGTAGGGGGGGCCACTGAAGCTTTCTTT. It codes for CASSVGGATEAFF.

The CDR3 region is CASSLGTGHGTDTQYF. As DNA, the CDR3 is TGTGCCAGCAGCTTGGGGACAGGGCACGGTACAGATACGCAGTATTTT. The gene calls are TRBV5-5 and TRBJ2-3; 8 bases agree with TRBD1. With V trimmed by 0 bases and J by 3 bases, 6 bases remained unmatched. The CDR3 spans 16 residues. Germline CDR1 and CDR2: SGHKS and YYEKEE (reference sequence).

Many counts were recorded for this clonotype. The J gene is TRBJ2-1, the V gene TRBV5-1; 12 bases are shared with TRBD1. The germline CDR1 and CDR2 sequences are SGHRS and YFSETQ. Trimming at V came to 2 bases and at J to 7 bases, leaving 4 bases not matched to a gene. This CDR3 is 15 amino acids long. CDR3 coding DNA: TGCGCCAGCAGCTTACCGGGACAGGGGGCGAATGAGCAGTTCTTC. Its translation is CASSLPGQGANEQFF.

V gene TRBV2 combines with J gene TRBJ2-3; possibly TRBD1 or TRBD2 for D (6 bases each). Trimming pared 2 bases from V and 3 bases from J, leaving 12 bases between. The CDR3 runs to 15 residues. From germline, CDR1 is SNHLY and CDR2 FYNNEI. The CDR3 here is CASSELGGQTDTQYF. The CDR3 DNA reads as TGTGCCAGCAGTGAACTCGGGGGACAAACAGATACGCAGTATTTT.

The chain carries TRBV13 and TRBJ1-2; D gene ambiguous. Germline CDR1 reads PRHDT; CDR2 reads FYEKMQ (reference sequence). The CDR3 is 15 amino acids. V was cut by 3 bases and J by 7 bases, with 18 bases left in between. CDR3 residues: CASSLSGPSMGGYTF. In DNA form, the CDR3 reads TGTGCCAGCAGCTTGTCCGGTCCCTCTATGGGTGGCTACACCTTC.

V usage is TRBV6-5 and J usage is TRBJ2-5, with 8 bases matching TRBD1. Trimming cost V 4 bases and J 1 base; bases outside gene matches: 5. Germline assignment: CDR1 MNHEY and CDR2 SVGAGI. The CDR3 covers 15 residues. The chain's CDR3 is CASSFGQGPQETQYF. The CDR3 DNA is TGTGCCAGCAGTTTCGGACAGGGACCCCAAGAGACCCAGTACTTC.

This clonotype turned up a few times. The CDR3 region is CASSSSPGSYEQYF. In DNA form, the CDR3 reads TGCGCCAGCAGCTCGAGTCCGGGCTCCTACGAGCAGTACTTC. V and J are TRBV5-1 and TRBJ2-7; no firm D call. V was shortened by 3 bases and J by 0 bases, with 10 bases between the two germline ends. This CDR3 is 14 amino acids long. Germline-derived CDR1 and CDR2 are SGHRS and YFSETQ.

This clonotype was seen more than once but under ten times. The CDR3 sequence is CASSRTNSPLHF. The CDR3 nucleotides are TGTGCCAGCAGTCGAACAAATTCACCCCTCCACTTT. This rearrangement joins TRBV27 to TRBJ1-6; no firm D call. Germline CDR1 is MNHEY and CDR2 is SMNVEV (reference sequence). Between the trimmed V and J ends, which lost 5 bases and 7 bases, there was a span of 6 bases. The CDR3 covers 12 residues.

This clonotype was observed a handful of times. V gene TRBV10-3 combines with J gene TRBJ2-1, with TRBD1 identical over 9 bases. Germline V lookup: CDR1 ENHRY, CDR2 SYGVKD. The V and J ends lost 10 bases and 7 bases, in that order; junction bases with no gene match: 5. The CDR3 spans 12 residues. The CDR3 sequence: CASDRGGNEQFF. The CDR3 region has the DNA TGTGCCAGCGACAGGGGGGGGAATGAGCAGTTCTTC.

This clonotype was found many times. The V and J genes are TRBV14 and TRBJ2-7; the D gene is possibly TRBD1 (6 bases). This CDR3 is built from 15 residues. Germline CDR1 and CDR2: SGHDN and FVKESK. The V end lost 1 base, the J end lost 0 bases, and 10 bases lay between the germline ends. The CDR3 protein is CASSQVRDTSYEQYF. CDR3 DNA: TGTGCCAGCAGCCAAGTCCGGGACACCTCCTACGAGCAGTACTTC.

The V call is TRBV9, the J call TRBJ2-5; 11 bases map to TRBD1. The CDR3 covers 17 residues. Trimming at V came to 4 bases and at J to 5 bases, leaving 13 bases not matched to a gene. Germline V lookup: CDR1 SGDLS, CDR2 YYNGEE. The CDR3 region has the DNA TGTGCCAGCAGCTCCGGACAGGGGGCGTATGGCCGGGAGACCCAGTACTTC. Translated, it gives CASSSGQGAYGRETQYF.